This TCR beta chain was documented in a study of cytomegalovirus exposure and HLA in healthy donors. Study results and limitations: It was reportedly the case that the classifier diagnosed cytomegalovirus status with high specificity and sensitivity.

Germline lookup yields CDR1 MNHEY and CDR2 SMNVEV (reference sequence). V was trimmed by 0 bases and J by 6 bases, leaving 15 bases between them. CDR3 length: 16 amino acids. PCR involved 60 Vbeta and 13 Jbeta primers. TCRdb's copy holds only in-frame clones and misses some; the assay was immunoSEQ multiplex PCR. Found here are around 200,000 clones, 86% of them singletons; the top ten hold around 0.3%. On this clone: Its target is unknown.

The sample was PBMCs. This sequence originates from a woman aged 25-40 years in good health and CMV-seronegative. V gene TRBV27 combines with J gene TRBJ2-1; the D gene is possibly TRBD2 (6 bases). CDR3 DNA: TGTGCCAGCAGTTTATCCCCAGCGGGTTTTCTCAATGAGCAGTTCTTC. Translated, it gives CASSLSPAGFLNEQFF.